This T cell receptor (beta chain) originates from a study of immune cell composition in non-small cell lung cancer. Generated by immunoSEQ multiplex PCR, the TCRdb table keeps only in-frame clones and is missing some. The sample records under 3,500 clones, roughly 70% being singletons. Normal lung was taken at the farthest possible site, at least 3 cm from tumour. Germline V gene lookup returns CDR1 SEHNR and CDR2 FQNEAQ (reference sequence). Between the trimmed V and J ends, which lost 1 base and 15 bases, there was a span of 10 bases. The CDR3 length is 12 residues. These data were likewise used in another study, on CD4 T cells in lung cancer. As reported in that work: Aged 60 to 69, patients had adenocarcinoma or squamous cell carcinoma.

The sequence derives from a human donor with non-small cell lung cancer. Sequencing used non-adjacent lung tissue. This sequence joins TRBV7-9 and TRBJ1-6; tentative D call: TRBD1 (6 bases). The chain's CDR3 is CASSLVGGVLHF. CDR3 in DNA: TGTGCCAGCAGCTTAGTAGGGGGAGTCCTCCACTTT. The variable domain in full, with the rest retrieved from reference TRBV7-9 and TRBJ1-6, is DTGVSQNPRHKITKRGQNVTFRCDPISEHNRLYWYRQTLGQGPEFLTYFQNEAQLEKSRLLSDRFSAERPKGSFSTLEIQRTEQGDSAMYLCASSLVGGVLHFGNGTRLTVT.